This TCR beta chain came from a study of T-cell memory formation after mild COVID-19. Study as a whole: TCR clusters largely stayed donor specific.

The study, taken as a whole, reports: Clones that got smaller from day 15 to 85 had even CD4/CD8, while clones growing later tipped toward CD4+. Contracting CD8+ clones were enriched in EMRA, CD4+ mainly in CM and EM.

TCRdb processed the 5' RACE reads anew with MiXCR; each CDR3 protein has one entry. The sample has approximately 150,000 distinct CDR3 sequences, about 5.5% seen once; the top ten hold approximately 2.1%. This clonotype was observed a handful of times. Its antigen is undetermined. This TCR was sampled from an adult woman who had mild COVID-19 (a few samples of this study predate the infection). Cell type and time point are not known. Sequencing input: PBMCs or a T cell subset sorted from them (not recorded which).

CDR3 DNA sequence: TGCGCCAGCAGCCAAGATCTAGCGGGGGGGTTCAGCTCCTACAATGAGCAGTTCTTC. Translated, it gives CASSQDLAGGFSSYNEQFF. This chain links TRBV4-1 with TRBJ2-1; 12 bases agree with TRBD2. There are 19 residues in the CDR3. Per germline, CDR1 MGHRA and CDR2 YSYEKL. V gave up 0 bases and J gave up 0 bases; unmatched junction bases: 6.